Below, 32 T cell receptor beta chains from the same sample are listed, as sequenced in a study of T cells in Graves' hyperthyroidism and ophthalmopathy. Authors of the study amplified TCR beta CDR3 regions from RNA transcripts. Using the HTBI primer set, a first-round RT-PCR was run on the TCR CDR3. TCRdb recomputed calls from the multiplex PCR reads with MiXCR, one row per CDR3 protein. The sample has around 700,000 distinct CDR3 sequences, 35% seen once. Sequencing was carried out using blood. The receptors originated from a woman in her 40s with Graves' hyperthyroidism.

This chain links TRBV15 with TRBJ2-3; 8 nucleotides agree with TRBD2. The CDR3 runs 16 residues. Unmatched junction bases numbered 6, after V lost 4 bases and J lost 0 bases. CDR1 and CDR2 (germline): LNHNV, YYDKDF (reference sequence). CDR3 in amino acids: CATSKASGPSTDTQYF. The DNA for the CDR3 is TGTGCCACCAGCAAGGCTAGCGGGCCAAGCACAGATACGCAGTATTTT.

This clonotype was seen at least ten times. This chain uses TRBV7-9 with TRBJ1-2; TRBD1 is a possible D gene (5 bases). The CDR3 has 16 residues. Trimming cost V 2 bases and J 5 bases, with 18 bases left between them. Per the germline V gene, CDR1 is SEHNR and CDR2 is FQNEAQ (reference sequence). CDR3 bases: TGTGCCAGCAGCTTACCCTCTACGACAGTAGAGTATGGCTACACCTTC. Translated: CASSLPSTTVEYGYTF.

The V and J genes are TRBV7-9 and TRBJ2-7, with a possible D match to TRBD2 (6 bases). Germline CDR1 reads SEHNR; CDR2 reads FQNEAQ (reference sequence). The CDR3 extends over 15 amino acids. The V end was cut by 5 bases, the J end by 1 base, with 15 bases between. CDR3 sequence reads: CASSARWGVSYEQYF. In DNA form, the CDR3 reads TGTGCCAGCAGCGCGCGTTGGGGGGTTTCCTACGAGCAGTACTTC.

The J gene is TRBJ2-7, the V gene TRBV7-2; the D gene could be TRBD1 or TRBD2 (5 bases each). The ends were cut back, 2 bases at V and 6 bases at J, with 14 bases in the middle. The CDR3 loop spans 14 amino acids. The germline gives CDR1 SGHTA, CDR2 FQGNSA. The CDR3 protein is CASSLPGRGSEQYF. The CDR3, as DNA: TGTGCCAGCAGCTTACCGGGGCGAGGGTCCGAGCAGTACTTC.

This rearrangement joins TRBV7-2 to TRBJ1-3; D is undetermined. Trimming removed 8 bases from V and 0 bases from J, with 14 bases in between. The CDR3 totals 15 residues. Germline V gene sequence: CDR1 SGHTA, CDR2 FQGNSA. CDR3 nucleotide sequence: TGTGCCAGCTGTCTGGGTCGGTTCTCTGGAAACACCATATATTTT. Translation: CASCLGRFSGNTIYF.

V usage is TRBV4-3 and J usage is TRBJ2-7; D remains ambiguous. The CDR3 runs to 17 residues. Trimming shortened V by 0 bases and J by 0 bases, and 15 bases separated the two germline ends. From germline, CDR1 is LGHNA and CDR2 YSLEER. For the CDR3, the DNA is TGCGCCAGCAGCCAAGATTCGGGCGGAGAGAGCTCCTACGAGCAGTACTTC. Translated: CASSQDSGGESSYEQYF.

This clonotype turned up a few times. This chain links TRBV2 with TRBJ2-7, with 11 bases that match TRBD1. Germline V CDR1 and CDR2: SNHLY, FYNNEI. Trimming at V came to 6 bases and at J to 7 bases, leaving 11 bases not matched to a gene. CDR3 length: 15 amino acids. Written as DNA, the CDR3 is TGTGCCAGCAGGGACCGTGGGACAGGGGGTAAGGAGCAGTACTTC. Its translation: CASRDRGTGGKEQYF. Full variable domain (remainder filled in from reference TRBV2 and TRBJ2-7): EPEVTQTPSHQVTQMGQEVILRCVPISNHLYFYWYRQILGQKVEFLVSFYNNEISEKSEIFDDQFSVERPDGSNFTLKIRSTKLEDSAMYFCASRDRGTGGKEQYFGPGTRLTVT.

The table lists this clonotype with a few counts. The genes are TRBV6-5 and TRBJ1-1, with a weak D call TRBD1 (5 bases). Germline CDR1 MNHEY, CDR2 SVGAGI. The CDR3 is made up of 14 amino acids. The germline V and J ends were trimmed by 5 bases and 5 bases, with 15 bases remaining between them. CDR3 nucleotide sequence: TGTGCCAGCAGTCACCTAGGGGTCGGGACTGAAGCTTTCTTT. Its translation: CASSHLGVGTEAFF.

This clonotype was observed once. A junction boundary mismatches the germline segment, possibly from a read error. The chain employs TRBV19 and TRBJ2-2; the match to TRBD2 covers 11 bases. This CDR3 is 13 amino acids long. In germline, CDR1 is LNHDA, CDR2 SQIVND (reference sequence). CDR3 in amino acids: CVSSGRDTGELFF. The CDR3 region has the DNA TGTGTCAGTAGCGGGAGGGACACCGGGGAGCTGTTTTTT.

Comments on this clonotype: A much larger clone lies a single base off, so this may be a read error. The CDR3 loop reads CASSYFGVGTQYF. The CDR3 bases are TGTGCCAGCAGTTACTTTGGGGTAGGGACCCAGTACTTC. V is TRBV7-2 and J is TRBJ2-5; D gene uncertain. This CDR3 region has 13 residues. Germline V gives CDR1 SGHTA, CDR2 FQGNSA. The germline V and J ends were trimmed by 6 bases and 7 bases, with 15 bases remaining between them.

There are a few counts of this clonotype. The chain uses TRBV20-1 and TRBJ1-4, with D perhaps TRBD1 (5 bases). V lost 6 bases to trimming and J lost 6 bases, with 14 bases between them. The CDR3 runs 13 residues. CDR1 is DFQATT, CDR2 SNEGSKA, per germline (reference sequence). The CDR3 protein is CSAGGGVHEKLFF. The CDR3 bases are TGCAGTGCCGGGGGGGGGGTTCATGAAAAACTGTTTTTT.

V gene TRBV9 combines with J gene TRBJ2-7, with D tentatively TRBD2 (6 bases). This CDR3 is 14 amino acids long. Per the germline V gene, CDR1 is SGDLS and CDR2 is YYNGEE. Trimming removed 5 bases at V and 2 bases at J, with 14 bases between. The CDR3 region is CASRDRRGPYEQYF. CDR3 nucleotide sequence: TGTGCCAGCAGAGATCGGCGGGGTCCCTACGAGCAGTACTTC.

At least ten counts were recorded for this clonotype. The V call is TRBV20-1, the J call TRBJ2-7; D is unclear. Germline assignment: CDR1 DFQATT and CDR2 SNEGSKA (reference sequence). The CDR3 contains 14 residues. Trimming took 0 bases from V and 1 from J, leaving 10 bases between them. CDR3 amino acids: CSAREYVRSYEQYF. The CDR3, as DNA: TGCAGTGCTAGAGAGTATGTGCGGTCCTACGAGCAGTACTTC.

This clonotype was found a few times. This chain joins TRBV9 and TRBJ2-2; D not certain. The CDR3 sequence is 15 residues long. Germline assignment: CDR1 SGDLS and CDR2 YYNGEE. V was clipped by 3 bases and J by 6 bases, with 15 bases between them. The CDR3 coding sequence is TGTGCCAGCAGCGGGGCTGGGCCTTGGGCCGGGGAGCTGTTTTTT. Protein product: CASSGAGPWAGELFF.

This clonotype was seen a handful of times. The J gene is TRBJ1-5, the V gene TRBV13, with TRBD1 as a possible D gene (6 bases). The CDR3 is 16 residues long. The germline V gene has CDR1 PRHDT and CDR2 FYEKMQ (reference sequence). With 5 bases removed from V and 6 bases from J, the gap between germline ends came to 20 bases. The CDR3 nucleotides read TGTGCCAGCAGCGCCACAGGGTTAGGGGTGGCTCAGCCCCAGCATTTT. Translating it yields CASSATGLGVAQPQHF.

The table lists this clonotype with many counts. This chain uses TRBV7-2 with TRBJ1-5; no clear D. This CDR3 contains 15 residues. The V gene's germline CDR1 is SGHTA and CDR2 FQGNSA. The V end was cut by 1 base, the J end by 5 bases, with 12 bases between. The CDR3 loop is CASSLESGRHQPQHF. DNA of the CDR3: TGTGCCAGCAGCTTAGAATCTGGTCGGCATCAGCCCCAGCATTTT.

This clonotype was found a few times. The chain links TRBV7-9 to TRBJ1-1; D is possibly TRBD1 (6 bases). The germline CDR1 and CDR2 sequences are SEHNR and FQNEAQ (reference sequence). V was clipped by 5 bases and J by 7 bases, with 14 bases between them. This CDR3 spans 13 amino acids. The CDR3 here is CASSPSGAGEAFF. In DNA form, the CDR3 reads TGTGCCAGCAGCCCCTCAGGGGCAGGTGAAGCTTTCTTT.

This clonotype appeared many times. CDR3 DNA sequence: TGCGCCAGCAGTTTACAGAGCTTCTCCTACGAGCAGTACTTC. The encoded protein is CASSLQSFSYEQYF. The V gene is TRBV10-2, the J gene TRBJ2-7; unclear D gene. CDR1 WSHSY and CDR2 SAAADI come from the germline V gene. V lost 5 bases and J 0 bases, leaving 11 bases between the germline ends. The CDR3 is 14 amino acids.

The chain recombines TRBV4-3 with TRBJ1-6; possible D gene TRBD1, 5 bases. Trimming shortened V by 2 bases and J by 7 bases, and 12 bases separated the two germline ends. The CDR3 runs to 15 residues. The germline CDR1 and CDR2 sequences are LGHNA and YSLEER. Here the CDR3 reads CASSQLDRQNSPLHF. CDR3 in DNA: TGCGCCAGCAGCCAACTTGACAGACAAAATTCACCCCTCCACTTT.

This clonotype came up many times. The rearrangement uses TRBV7-6 and TRBJ2-7; 9 bases map to TRBD2. The J segment lost 4 bases and the V segment lost 1 base, leaving 5 bases of the junction unmatched. The CDR3 extends over 15 amino acids. Germline V CDR1 and CDR2: SGHVS, FNYEAQ. CDR3 sequence reads: CASSLESSGKYEQYF. CDR3 nucleotide sequence: TGTGCCAGCAGCTTAGAGTCTAGCGGGAAGTACGAGCAGTACTTC.

V usage is TRBV28 and J usage is TRBJ1-2; 7 bases fit TRBD1. V was clipped by 5 bases and J by 5 bases; unmatched bases: 11. Looked up from germline, CDR1 is MDHEN and CDR2 is SYDVKM. The CDR3 is 15 residues long. The DNA of the CDR3 is TGTGCCAGCAGTCACCGGACAGGAGTAGAGTATGGCTACACCTTC. Its protein product is CASSHRTGVEYGYTF.

As for this clonotype: Since a much larger clone is just one base distant, this may be a read error. The CDR3 end shows no conserved phenylalanine or tryptophan, and so a read error is likely. V gene TRBV5-1 combines with J gene TRBJ1-5; D perhaps matches TRBD1 (6 bases). Trimming took off 4 bases at V and 6 bases at J, with 17 bases between the two ends. Germline V gene lookup returns CDR1 SGHRS and CDR2 YFSETQ. This CDR3 contains 15 residues. The CDR3 DNA follows: TGCGCCAGCAGCCCGGAGGGGGGGATGGCTCAGCCCCAGCATTCT. This translates into CASSPEGGMAQPQHS.

The chain employs TRBV7-2 and TRBJ1-5; D unclear. The CDR3 covers 16 residues. Trimming removed 5 bases from V and 0 bases from J, with 14 bases in between. Germline V CDR1 and CDR2: SGHTA, FQGNSA. Written as DNA, the CDR3 is TGTGCCAGCAGCCAAGAAGGCGGCCATAGCAATCAGCCCCAGCATTTT. It is translated as CASSQEGGHSNQPQHF.

This clonotype was found many times. The rearrangement links TRBV7-9 to TRBJ1-4, with a weak D call TRBD1 (6 bases). V was cut by 5 bases and J by 5 bases, with 15 bases left in between. Germline CDR1 and CDR2: SEHNR and FQNEAQ (reference sequence). This CDR3 has 15 residues. The CDR3 spells CASSSYRELNEKLFF. The CDR3 bases are TGTGCCAGCAGCAGTTACAGGGAGCTAAATGAAAAACTGTTTTTT. Complete variable domain (other parts from reference TRBV7-9 and TRBJ1-4): DTGVSQNPRHKITKRGQNVTFRCDPISEHNRLYWYRQTLGQGPEFLTYFQNEAQLEKSRLLSDRFSAERPKGSFSTLEIQRTEQGDSAMYLCASSSYRELNEKLFFGSGTQLSVL.

The V call is TRBV19, the J call TRBJ1-5; D perhaps matches TRBD1 (6 bases). CDR3 length: 18 amino acids. Trimming took off 5 bases at V and 0 bases at J, with 20 bases between the two ends. The germline CDR1 and CDR2 sequences are LNHDA and SQIVND (reference sequence). The CDR3 nucleotides are TGTGCCAGTAGTGTAGGGTTTTTCCGACAGGATAGCAATCAGCCCCAGCATTTT. This translates into CASSVGFFRQDSNQPQHF.

This chain joins TRBV6-6 and TRBJ1-4; no firm D call. The V end was cut by 2 bases, the J end by 0 bases, with 7 bases between. The CDR3 loop spans 15 amino acids. Germline values: CDR1 MNHNY, CDR2 SVGAGI (reference sequence). The DNA of the CDR3 is TGTGCCAGCAGTTACGGTCCTGCAACTAATGAAAAACTGTTTTTT. Its translation: CASSYGPATNEKLFF.

The chain combines TRBV6-5 with TRBJ1-5; D gene unclear. CDR3 size: 14 residues. With 8 bases removed from V and 1 base from J, the gap between germline ends came to 12 bases. The germline V gene has CDR1 MNHEY and CDR2 SVGAGI. The CDR3 coding sequence is TGTGCCAGCCTGGGAGGAGGGAGCAATCAGCCCCAGCATTTT. Translated, it gives CASLGGGSNQPQHF.

In its sample, this clonotype was seen many times. The chain carries TRBV7-2 and TRBJ1-5, with D hard to call. Trimming shortened V by 5 bases and J by 5 bases, and 10 bases separated the two germline ends. The CDR3 runs to 13 residues. Germline loops: CDR1 SGHTA, CDR2 FQGNSA. In nucleotides, the CDR3 is TGTGCCAGCAGCCAAGAAAGGGATCAGCCCCAGCATTTT. Protein: CASSQERDQPQHF.

The chain combines TRBV12-3 or TRBV12-4 with TRBJ1-2, with a weak D call TRBD1 (6 bases). V was trimmed by 3 bases and J by 7 bases, leaving 18 bases between them. The CDR3 is 15 residues long. CDR3 sequence: CASSFRDIPRVGYTF. The CDR3, as DNA: TGTGCCAGCAGTTTCCGGGACATCCCTCGGGTTGGCTACACCTTC.

This clonotype was seen at least ten times. The V call is TRBV15, the J call TRBJ1-2, with D possibly matching TRBD1 (5 bases). CDR3 length: 14 residues. Germline-derived CDR1 and CDR2 are LNHNV and YYDKDF (reference sequence). Trimming left V 11 bases short and J 6 bases short, with 22 bases between. CDR3 nucleotides: TGTGCCCCTGGATGGGGCGATAATCGGGATGGCTACACCTTC. Translating it yields CAPGWGDNRDGYTF.

Turning to this clonotype: The germline gene is not matched at one end of the junction; a read error may be the cause. The chain employs TRBV9 and TRBJ1-2; 7 bases are a match to TRBD1. Germline values: CDR1 SGDLS, CDR2 YYNGEE. The CDR3 spans 14 residues. CDR3: CAGSATGTEYGYTF. CDR3 sequence (DNA): TGTGCCGGCAGCGCGACCGGGACAGAATATGGCTACACCTTC. Combining the CDR3 with reference TRBV9 and TRBJ1-2 gives the whole variable domain DSGVTQTPKHLITATGQRVTLRCSPRSGDLSVYWYQQSLDQGLQFLIQYYNGEERAKGNILERFSAQQFPDLHSELNLSSLELGDSALYFCAGSATGTEYGYTFGSGTRLTVV.

This clonotype occurred many times. This chain joins TRBV6-6 and TRBJ1-2; D possibly corresponds to TRBD1 (5 bases). This CDR3 has 15 residues. The germline CDR1 and CDR2 sequences are MNHNY and SVGAGI (reference sequence). Trimming took 2 bases from V and 5 from J, leaving 15 bases between them. This chain's CDR3 is CASSYPTERGYGYTF. In nucleotides, the CDR3 is TGTGCCAGCAGTTACCCGACAGAAAGGGGATATGGCTACACCTTC.